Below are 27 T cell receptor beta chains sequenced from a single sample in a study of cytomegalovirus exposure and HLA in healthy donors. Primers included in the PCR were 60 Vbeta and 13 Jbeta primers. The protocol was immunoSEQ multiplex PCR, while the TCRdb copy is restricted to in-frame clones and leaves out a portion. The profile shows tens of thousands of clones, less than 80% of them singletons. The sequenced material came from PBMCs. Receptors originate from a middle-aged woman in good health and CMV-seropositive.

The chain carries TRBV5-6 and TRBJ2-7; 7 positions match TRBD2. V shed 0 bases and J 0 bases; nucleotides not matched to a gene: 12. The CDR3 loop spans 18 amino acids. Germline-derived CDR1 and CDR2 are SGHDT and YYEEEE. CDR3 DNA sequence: TGTGCCAGCAGCTTGGGGTTGCGGGGGTCTCAACTCTCCTACGAGCAGTACTTC. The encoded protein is CASSLGLRGSQLSYEQYF.

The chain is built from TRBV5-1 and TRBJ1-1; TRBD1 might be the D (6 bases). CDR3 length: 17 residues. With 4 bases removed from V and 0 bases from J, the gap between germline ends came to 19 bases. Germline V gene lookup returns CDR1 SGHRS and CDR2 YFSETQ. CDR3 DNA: TGCGCCAGCAGCCCCTCAAGAAGGACAGCCCTGAACACTGAAGCTTTCTTT. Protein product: CASSPSRRTALNTEAFF. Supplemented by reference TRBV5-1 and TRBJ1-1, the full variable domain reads KAGVTQTPRYLIKTRGQQVTLSCSPISGHRSVSWYQQTPGQGLQFLFEYFSETQRNKGNFPGRFSGRQFSNSRSEMNVSTLELGDSALYLCASSPSRRTALNTEAFFGQGTRLTVV.

Here the CDR3 reads CASSIEPPASGGTDTQYF. CDR3 DNA sequence: TGTGCCAGTAGTATAGAACCCCCCGCTAGCGGGGGTACAGATACGCAGTATTTT. This chain connects TRBV19 to TRBJ2-3; 10 bases match TRBD2. The CDR3 contains 18 residues. Losses at the gene ends were 0 bases for V and 3 bases for J; bases not matched to a gene: 9. Germline-derived CDR1 and CDR2 are LNHDA and SQIVND (reference sequence).

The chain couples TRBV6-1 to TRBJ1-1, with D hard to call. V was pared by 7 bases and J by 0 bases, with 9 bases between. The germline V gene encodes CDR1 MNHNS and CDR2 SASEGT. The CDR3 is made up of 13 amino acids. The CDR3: CASTVAVNTEAFF. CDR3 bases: TGTGCCAGCACCGTAGCGGTGAACACTGAAGCTTTCTTT.

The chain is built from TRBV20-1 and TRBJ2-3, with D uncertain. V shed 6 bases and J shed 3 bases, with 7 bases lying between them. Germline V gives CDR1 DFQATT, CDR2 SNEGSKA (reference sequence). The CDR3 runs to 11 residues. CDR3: CSATQTDTQYF. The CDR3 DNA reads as TGCAGTGCCACGCAGACAGATACGCAGTATTTT.

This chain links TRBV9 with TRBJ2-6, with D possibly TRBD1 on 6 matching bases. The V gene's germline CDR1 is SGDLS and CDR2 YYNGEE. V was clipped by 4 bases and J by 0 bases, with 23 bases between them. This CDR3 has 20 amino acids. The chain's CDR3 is CASSKRGDWTADSGANVLTF. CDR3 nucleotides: TGTGCCAGCAGCAAAAGAGGAGATTGGACAGCAGACTCTGGGGCCAACGTCCTGACTTTC.

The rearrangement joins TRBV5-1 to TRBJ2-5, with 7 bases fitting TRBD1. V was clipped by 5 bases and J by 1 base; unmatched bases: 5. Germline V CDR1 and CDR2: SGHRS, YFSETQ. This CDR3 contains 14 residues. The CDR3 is CASRWGQIQETQYF. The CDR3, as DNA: TGCGCCAGCAGATGGGGACAGATCCAAGAGACCCAGTACTTC.

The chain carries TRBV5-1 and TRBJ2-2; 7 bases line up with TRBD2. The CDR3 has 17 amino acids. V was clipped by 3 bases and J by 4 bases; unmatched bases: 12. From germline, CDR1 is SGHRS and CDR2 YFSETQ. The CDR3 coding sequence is TGCGCCAGCAGCTCGTCCTTAGCGGGTACGGGCACCGGGGAGCTGTTTTTT. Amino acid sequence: CASSSSLAGTGTGELFF.

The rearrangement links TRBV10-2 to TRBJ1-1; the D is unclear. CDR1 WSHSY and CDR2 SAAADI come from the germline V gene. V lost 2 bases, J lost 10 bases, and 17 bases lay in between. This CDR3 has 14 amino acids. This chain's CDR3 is CASSEDSTTRGAFF. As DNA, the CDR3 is TGCGCCAGCAGTGAGGACTCAACCACCCGCGGAGCTTTCTTT.

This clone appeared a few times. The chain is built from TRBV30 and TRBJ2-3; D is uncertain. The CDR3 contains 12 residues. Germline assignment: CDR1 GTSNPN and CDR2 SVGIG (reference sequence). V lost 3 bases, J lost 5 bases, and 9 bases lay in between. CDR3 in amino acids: CAWRDFGDTQYF. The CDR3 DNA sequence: TGTGCCTGGAGAGATTTCGGAGATACGCAGTATTTT.

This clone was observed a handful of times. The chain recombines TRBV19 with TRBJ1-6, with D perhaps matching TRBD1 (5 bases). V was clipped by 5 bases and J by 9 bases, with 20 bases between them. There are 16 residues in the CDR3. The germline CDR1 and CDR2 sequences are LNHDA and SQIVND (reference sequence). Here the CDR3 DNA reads TGTGCCAGTAGTGGCGGGGGAGGATTAAAAGGTTCACCCCTCCACTTT. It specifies CASSGGGGLKGSPLHF.

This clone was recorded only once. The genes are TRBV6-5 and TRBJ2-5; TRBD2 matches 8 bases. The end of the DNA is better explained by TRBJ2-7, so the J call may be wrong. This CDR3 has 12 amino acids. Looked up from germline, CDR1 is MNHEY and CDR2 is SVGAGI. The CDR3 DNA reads TGTGCCAGCAGCCGGGGGGGCGACGAGCAGTACTTC. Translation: CASSRGGDEQYF.

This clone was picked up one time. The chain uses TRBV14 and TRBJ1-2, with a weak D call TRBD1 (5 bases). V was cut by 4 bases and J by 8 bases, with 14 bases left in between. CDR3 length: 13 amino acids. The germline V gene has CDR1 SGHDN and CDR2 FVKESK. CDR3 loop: CASSPLRGRGYTF. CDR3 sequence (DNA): TGTGCCAGCAGCCCCCTGCGGGGCAGGGGCTACACCTTC.

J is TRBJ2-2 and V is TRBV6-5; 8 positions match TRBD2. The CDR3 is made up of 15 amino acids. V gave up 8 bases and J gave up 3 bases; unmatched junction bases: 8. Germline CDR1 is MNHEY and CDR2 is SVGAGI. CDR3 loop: CASRRSGGDTGELFF. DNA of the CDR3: TGTGCCAGCCGCCGCAGCGGGGGAGACACCGGGGAGCTGTTTTTT.

The CDR3 DNA reads TGTGCCAGCAGTGAGCCCGAAAACAGGGTTTGGGACTATGGCTACACCTTC. Its protein is CASSEPENRVWDYGYTF. The chain links TRBV6-1 to TRBJ1-2; TRBD1 is a possible D gene (6 bases). V dropped 3 bases and J dropped 3 bases, with 20 bases sitting between them. The germline V gene encodes CDR1 MNHNS and CDR2 SASEGT. This CDR3 has 17 residues.

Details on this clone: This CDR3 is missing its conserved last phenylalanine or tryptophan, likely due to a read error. CDR3 amino acids: CASSRGQGKSTEAFI. The CDR3 DNA is TGTGCCAGCAGTAGAGGACAGGGGAAGAGTACTGAAGCTTTCATT. The chain recombines TRBV5-4 with TRBJ1-1, with TRBD1 matching over 9 bases. V shed 5 bases, J shed 5 bases, and the junction held 10 bases outside the gene matches. This CDR3 region has 15 residues. Germline V gene sequence: CDR1 SGHNT, CDR2 YYREEE (reference sequence).

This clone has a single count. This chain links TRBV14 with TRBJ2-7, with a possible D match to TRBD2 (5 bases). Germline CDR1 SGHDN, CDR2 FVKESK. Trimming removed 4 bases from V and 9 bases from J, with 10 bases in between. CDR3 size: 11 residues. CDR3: CASSPGSAQYF. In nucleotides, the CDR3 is TGTGCCAGCAGCCCGGGAAGCGCGCAGTACTTC.

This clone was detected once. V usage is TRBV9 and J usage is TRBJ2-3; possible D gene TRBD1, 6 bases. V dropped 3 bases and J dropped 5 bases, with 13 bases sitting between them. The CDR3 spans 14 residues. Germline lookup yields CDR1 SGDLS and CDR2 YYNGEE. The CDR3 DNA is TGTGCCAGCAGCGCTAGACAGGTGCAAGATACGCAGTATTTT. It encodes CASSARQVQDTQYF.

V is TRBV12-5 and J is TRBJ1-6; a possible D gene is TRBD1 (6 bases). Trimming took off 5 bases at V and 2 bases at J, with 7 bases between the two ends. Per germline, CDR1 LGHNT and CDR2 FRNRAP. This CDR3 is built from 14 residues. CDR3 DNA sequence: TGTGCTAGTGGTGGACAGACCTATAATTCACCCCTCCACTTT. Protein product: CASGGQTYNSPLHF. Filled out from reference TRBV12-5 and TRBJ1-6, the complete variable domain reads DARVTQTPRHKVTEMGQEVTMRCQPILGHNTVFWYRQTMMQGLELLAYFRNRAPLDDSGMPKDRFSAEMPDATLATLKIQPSEPRDSAVYFCASGGQTYNSPLHFGNGTRLTVT.

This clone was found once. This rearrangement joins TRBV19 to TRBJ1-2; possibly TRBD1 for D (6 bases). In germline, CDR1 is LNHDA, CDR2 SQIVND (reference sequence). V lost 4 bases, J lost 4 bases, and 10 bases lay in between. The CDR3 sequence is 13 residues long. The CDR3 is CASSNTGIYGYTF. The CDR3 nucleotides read TGTGCCAGTAGTAACACAGGGATCTATGGCTACACCTTC. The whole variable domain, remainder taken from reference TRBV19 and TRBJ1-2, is DGGITQSPKYLFRKEGQNVTLSCEQNLNHDAMYWYRQDPGQGLRLIYYSQIVNDFQKGDIAEGYSVSREKKESFPLTVTSAQKNPTAFYLCASSNTGIYGYTFGSGTRLTVV.

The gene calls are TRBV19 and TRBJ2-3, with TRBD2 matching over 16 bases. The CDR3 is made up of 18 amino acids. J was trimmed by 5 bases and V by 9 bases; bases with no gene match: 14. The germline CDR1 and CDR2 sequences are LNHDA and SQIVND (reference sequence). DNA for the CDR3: TGTGCCAGCCGTCCTCCGCCGGGACTAGCGGGGGGGCGAGATACGCAGTATTTT. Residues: CASRPPPGLAGGRDTQYF.

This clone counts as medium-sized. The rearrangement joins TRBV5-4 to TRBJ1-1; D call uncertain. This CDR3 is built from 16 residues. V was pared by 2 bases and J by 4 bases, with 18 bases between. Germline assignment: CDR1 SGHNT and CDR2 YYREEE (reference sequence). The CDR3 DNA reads TGTGCCAGCAGCTTAACTCCGGGATCAAGGAGCACTGAAGCTTTCTTT. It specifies CASSLTPGSRSTEAFF.

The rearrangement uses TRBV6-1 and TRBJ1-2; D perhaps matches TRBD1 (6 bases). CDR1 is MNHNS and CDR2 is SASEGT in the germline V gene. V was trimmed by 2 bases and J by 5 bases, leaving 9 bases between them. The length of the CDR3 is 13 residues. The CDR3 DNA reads TGTGCCAGCAGTGAACCAGGGGCTTATGGCTACACCTTC. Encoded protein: CASSEPGAYGYTF.

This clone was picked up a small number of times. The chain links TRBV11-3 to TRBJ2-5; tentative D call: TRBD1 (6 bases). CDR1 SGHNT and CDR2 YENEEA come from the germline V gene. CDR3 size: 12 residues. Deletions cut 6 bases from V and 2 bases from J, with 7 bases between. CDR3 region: CASRQGQETQYF. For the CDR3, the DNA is TGTGCCAGCAGACAGGGACAAGAGACCCAGTACTTC.

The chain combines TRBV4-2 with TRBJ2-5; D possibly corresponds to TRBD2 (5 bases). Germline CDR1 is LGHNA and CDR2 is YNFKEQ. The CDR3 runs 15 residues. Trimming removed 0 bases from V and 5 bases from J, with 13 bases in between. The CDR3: CASSQDTLAQETQYF. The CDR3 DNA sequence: TGTGCCAGCAGCCAAGATACCCTAGCCCAGGAGACCCAGTACTTC.

This chain's CDR3 is CASSPPSGGPRQPQHF. The CDR3 nucleotides are TGTGCCAGCTCTCCTCCCTCCGGGGGGCCACGTCAGCCCCAGCATTTT. This chain uses TRBV18 with TRBJ1-5, with D maybe TRBD1 (6 bases). V was pared by 6 bases and J by 6 bases, with 21 bases between. The V gene's germline CDR1 is KGHSH and CDR2 LQKENI. CDR3 length: 16 amino acids.

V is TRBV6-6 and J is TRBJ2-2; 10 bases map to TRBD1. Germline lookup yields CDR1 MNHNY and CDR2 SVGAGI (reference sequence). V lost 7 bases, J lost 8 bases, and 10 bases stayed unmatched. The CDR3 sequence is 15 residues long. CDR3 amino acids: CASNIRQGAPGELFF. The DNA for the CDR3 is TGTGCCAGCAACATCCGACAGGGGGCCCCTGGGGAGCTGTTTTTT.